The present entry profiles one TCR beta chain with its context. This specimen comes from a study of CD8+ T cells in alopecia areata. Extraction and reverse transcription of RNA yielded cDNA as the sequencing template. Repertoires were generated with immunoSEQ multiplex PCR, while TCRdb's copy carries only in-frame clones and drops some. The table records 250,000 to 300,000 clones, 55% to 70% of them present only once. Trimming cost V 4 bases and J 5 bases; bases outside gene matches: 6. Germline lookup yields CDR1 SGHDT and CDR2 YYEEEE. CDR3 length equals 14 residues. Treatment noted: oral pan-JAK inhibitor, 5-10 mg twice daily.

This sequence originates from a human donor with alopecia areata. This chain connects TRBV5-6 to TRBJ1-5; 7 bases agree with TRBD1. Material: CD4+ T cells sorted from blood, obtained at week 24, from a patient treated with tofacitinib. CDR3 in DNA: TGTGCCAGCAGCCACACCAGGGGGTATCAGCCCCAGCATTTT. This translates into CASSHTRGYQPQHF.